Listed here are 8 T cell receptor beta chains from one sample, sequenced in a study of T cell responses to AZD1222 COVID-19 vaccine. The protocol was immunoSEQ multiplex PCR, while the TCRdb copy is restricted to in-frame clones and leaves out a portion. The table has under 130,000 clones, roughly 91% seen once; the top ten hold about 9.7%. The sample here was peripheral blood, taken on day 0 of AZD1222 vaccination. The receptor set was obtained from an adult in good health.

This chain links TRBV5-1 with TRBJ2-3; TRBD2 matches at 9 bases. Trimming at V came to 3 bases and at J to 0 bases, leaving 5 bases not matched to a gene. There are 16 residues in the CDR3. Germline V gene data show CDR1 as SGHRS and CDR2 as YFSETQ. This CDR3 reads CASSSRTSESTDTQYF. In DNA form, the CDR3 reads TGCGCCAGCAGCTCCAGGACTAGCGAAAGCACAGATACGCAGTATTTT.

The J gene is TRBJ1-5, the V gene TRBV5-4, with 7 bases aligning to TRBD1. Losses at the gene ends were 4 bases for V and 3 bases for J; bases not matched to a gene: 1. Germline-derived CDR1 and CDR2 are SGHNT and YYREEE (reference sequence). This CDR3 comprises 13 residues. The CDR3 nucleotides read TGTGCCAGCAGCGGGACAGACAATCAGCCCCAGCATTTT. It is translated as CASSGTDNQPQHF.

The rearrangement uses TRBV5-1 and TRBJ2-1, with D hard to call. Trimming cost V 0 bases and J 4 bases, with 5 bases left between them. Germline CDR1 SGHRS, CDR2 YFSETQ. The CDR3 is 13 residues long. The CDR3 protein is CASSLGLYNEQFF. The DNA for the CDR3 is TGCGCCAGCAGCTTGGGACTGTACAATGAGCAGTTCTTC.

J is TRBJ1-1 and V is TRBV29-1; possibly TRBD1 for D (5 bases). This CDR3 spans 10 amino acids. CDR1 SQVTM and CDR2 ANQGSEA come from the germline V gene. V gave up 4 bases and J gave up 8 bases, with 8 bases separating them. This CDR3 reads CSVGGAEAFF. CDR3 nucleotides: TGCAGCGTTGGCGGGGCCGAAGCTTTCTTT.

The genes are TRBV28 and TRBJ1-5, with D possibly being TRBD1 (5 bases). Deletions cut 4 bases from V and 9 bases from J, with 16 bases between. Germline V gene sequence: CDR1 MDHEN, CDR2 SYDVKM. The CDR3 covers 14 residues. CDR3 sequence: CASSWSGDVGPQHF. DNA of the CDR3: TGTGCCAGCAGTTGGTCGGGGGATGTTGGGCCCCAGCATTTT.

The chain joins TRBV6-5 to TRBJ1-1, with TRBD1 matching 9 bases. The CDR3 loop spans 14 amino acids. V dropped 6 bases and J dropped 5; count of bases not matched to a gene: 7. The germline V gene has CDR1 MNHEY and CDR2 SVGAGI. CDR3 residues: CASRAGTGWTEAFF. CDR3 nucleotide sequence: TGTGCCAGCAGGGCCGGGACAGGGTGGACTGAAGCTTTCTTT.

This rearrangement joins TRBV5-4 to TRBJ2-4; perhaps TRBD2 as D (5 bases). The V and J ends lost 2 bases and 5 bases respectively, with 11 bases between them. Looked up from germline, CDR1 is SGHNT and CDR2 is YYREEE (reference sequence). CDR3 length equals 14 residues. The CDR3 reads CASSLGGQENIQYF. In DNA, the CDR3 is TGTGCCAGCAGCTTAGGCGGGCAAGAAAACATTCAGTACTTC.

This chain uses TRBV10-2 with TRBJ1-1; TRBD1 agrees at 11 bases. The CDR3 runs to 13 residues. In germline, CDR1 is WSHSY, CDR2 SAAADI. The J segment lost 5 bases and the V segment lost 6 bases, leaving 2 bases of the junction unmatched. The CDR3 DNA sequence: TGCGCCAGCAGGGACAGGGGGCGAACTGAAGCTTTCTTT. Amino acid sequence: CASRDRGRTEAFF.